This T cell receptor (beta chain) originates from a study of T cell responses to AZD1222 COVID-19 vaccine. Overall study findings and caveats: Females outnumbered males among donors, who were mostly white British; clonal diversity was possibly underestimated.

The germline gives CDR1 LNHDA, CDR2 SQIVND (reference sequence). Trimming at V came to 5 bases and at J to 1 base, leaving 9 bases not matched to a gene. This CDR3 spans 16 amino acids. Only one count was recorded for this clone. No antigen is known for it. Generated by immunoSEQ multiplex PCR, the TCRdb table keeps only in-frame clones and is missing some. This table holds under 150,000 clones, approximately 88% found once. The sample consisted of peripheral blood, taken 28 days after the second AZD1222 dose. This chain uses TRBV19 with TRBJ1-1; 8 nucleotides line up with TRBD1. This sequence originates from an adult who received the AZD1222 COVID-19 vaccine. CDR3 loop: CASSSRGGQANTEAFF. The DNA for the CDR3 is TGTGCCAGTAGTTCAAGGGGGGGACAGGCGAACACTGAAGCTTTCTTT.